Included here is one TCR beta chain sequence, with context. This clone appeared a few times. No cognate antigen has been identified for it. No much larger clone exists at a distance of one base, and base qualities are not known. Following the manufacturer's recommendations, the immunoSEQ kit was used to generate TCR beta libraries from genomic DNA. Library preparation used a first multiplex PCR with proprietary primers, then a second PCR adding unique barcodes, with bead cleanups after each round. A kit-provided positive control reaction and a negative control reaction were included in every sample batch. The final libraries were assessed on an Agilent 4200 TapeStation D1000 ScreenTape, pooled by volume, and quantified by qPCR. Sequencing was performed on an Illumina NextSeq500 using a MidOutput 150-cycle cartridge, with 156 Read1 cycles, 15 Index1 cycles, and the kit custom primers. The pooled library was loaded at 1.0 pM, and approximately 20% PhiX control was spiked in. The study's own analysis went as follows. Vendor-processed data were analyzed in R, and a clonotype was defined as all T cells sharing the same CDR3 nucleotide sequence. For clone abundance analyses, frequencies were normalized to the 10,000 most abundant clones per sample. Public T cell clones, averaging fewer than five per sample, were removed before analysis. A difference in abundance of at least 32-fold between compartments was used to define tumor-enriched and baseline blood-enriched clonotypes. A beta-binomial differential abundance model was used to identify clonotypes that were expanded or contracted between blood time points. Tumor-blood repertoire similarity was measured with the Baroni-Urbani and Buser coefficient, and group comparisons used two-tailed Wilcoxon tests in R. TCRdb holds this immuneACCESS table with in-frame rearrangements only. Some clones are missing; in checked studies, unresolved V genes explain under half, and the rest has no known cause. V, J and clone size derive from that table, while D and trimming were established from the DNA sequence. The sample table lists roughly 120,000 clones, approximately 75% of them with a count of one. Together, the top ten hold around 1.8% of the sample.

This sample's time point label indicates: blood 2 weeks post-SBRT. The treatment or condition label on this specimen signifies: 15 Gy SBRT to primary tumor, nephrectomy 4 weeks later. To follow tumor-enriched clonotypes, serial peripheral blood was collected from radiation-treated patients at baseline and at 2 weeks and 4 weeks after SBRT. Every patient's renal cell carcinoma showed clear cell pathology. The QIAamp DNA Blood Mini Kit (Qiagen) was used to prepare genomic DNA for TCR sequencing. Only samples passing all quality control checks were included in the analyses. The data stem from a study of radiation and T cells in renal cell carcinoma (dated by TCRdb to 2019 to 2021). Context from the whole study: The samples were drawn from a clinical trial, where primary renal cell carcinomas were treated with 15 Gy of stereotactic body radiation therapy and then removed by nephrectomy 4 weeks afterward. In total, 50 to 60 samples underwent TCR beta sequencing: some 26 tumors plus 27 peripheral blood samples. In the roughly 54 samples combined, 4,016,671 unique CDR3 nucleotide sequences were found, encoding approximately 2,800,000 unique CDR3 amino acid sequences. Beyond this particular receptor, the publication reports: Because no pretreatment tumor biopsies were available, whether clonotypes were present in the tumor at baseline could not be determined. Effects of radiation dose or scheduling on the TCR repertoire could not be addressed with the single-armed trial design. Changes in the blood repertoire were not tracked past 4 weeks after treatment. Top tumor clonotypes rose in blood from baseline to 2 weeks post-radiation, then contracted by 4 weeks, suggesting transient expansion of tumor-resident clones.

CDR1 LNHDA and CDR2 SQIVND are derived from the germline V gene (reference sequence). The junction carries 11 bases between V and J, which are trimmed by 7 bases and 2 bases respectively. From the cysteine through the phenylalanine, the CDR3 covers 14 amino acids. The CDR3 DNA has 42 bases and is translated from base 1. This TCR came from a woman between 55 and 75 years old with renal cell carcinoma. Specimen: blood, collected from a patient whose treatment included radiotherapy and nephrectomy. This sequence uses TRBV19 and TRBJ2-2; too little of a D gene remains to name it. The nucleotides are TGTGCCAGTACTACGACCCCCAACACCGGGGAGCTGTTTTTT. Translation gives CASTTTPNTGELFF.